This TCR beta chain was sequenced during a study of neurological immune-mediated disorders. Study-wide points: In HTLV-1-associated myelopathy, TCR clonal expansion was greatest, and in multiple sclerosis it was least, below healthy controls.

5'RACE employing 10-nucleotide random UMIs yielded the cDNA. From 15-18 subjects, over 180 million TCR-beta sequences were obtained in each sequencing run. TCRdb re-derived calls from the 5' RACE reads in MiXCR, one entry per CDR3 protein. Of approximately 36,000 distinct CDR3 sequences listed, roughly 15% are singletons. This clonotype was found many times. Its matching antigen is unknown. For the unsorted libraries, 2 million PBMCs stored at -80 C served as input. V lost 0 bases to trimming and J lost 4 bases, with 3 bases between them. In germline, CDR1 is KGHDR, CDR2 SFDVKD. CDR3 length: 13 amino acids.

This clonotype was obtained from a woman between 45 and 60 years old with HTLV-1-associated myelopathy (HAM/TSP). Material: PBMCs. The chain couples TRBV24-1 to TRBJ2-1; D remains ambiguous. The DNA of the CDR3 is TGTGCCACCAGTGATTTGCCGTACAATGAGCAGTTCTTC. Its protein is CATSDLPYNEQFF.